Listed below are T cell receptor beta chains from one sample, sequenced in a study of CD8 T cells in Susac syndrome. Each CDR3 protein is one row after TCRdb ran MiXCR on the immunoSEQ multiplex PCR reads. The sample consists of tens of thousands of distinct CDR3 sequences, 94% of them appearing once. Sequenced sample: CD8+ T cells from PBMCs. The receptors stem from a human donor with Susac syndrome. Each CDR3 is given with its conserved first and last residue. Each record gives: clone size, D gene, V gene, J gene, CDR3 protein, CDR3 DNA. A D gene is named only where the DNA matches it firmly. Size is omitted from some rows. Given values are once, few, many or a class for expanded clones.

clone_size: -
d_call: -
v_call: TRBV5-6
j_call: TRBJ1-2
cdr3_aa: CASSFSRANYGYTF
cdr3_nt: TGTGCCAGCAGCTTTTCCAGGGCTAACTATGGCTACACCTTC

clone_size: -
d_call: -
v_call: TRBV3-1
j_call: TRBJ2-7
cdr3_aa: CASSQDGRGDEQYF
cdr3_nt: TGTGCCAGCAGCCAAGATGGCAGGGGGGACGAGCAGTACTTC

clone_size: once
d_call: -
v_call: TRBV29-1
j_call: TRBJ1-1
cdr3_aa: CSGQVGNTEAFF
cdr3_nt: TGCAGCGGACAGGTCGGGAACACTGAAGCTTTCTTT

clone_size: -
d_call: -
v_call: TRBV27
j_call: TRBJ1-1
cdr3_aa: CASSRGRNTEAFF
cdr3_nt: TGTGCCAGCAGTAGGGGGAGGAACACTGAAGCTTTCTTT

clone_size: -
d_call: -
v_call: TRBV27
j_call: TRBJ2-1
cdr3_aa: CASSLGASRFF
cdr3_nt: TGTGCCAGCAGTTTAGGAGCCTCACGGTTCTTC

clone_size: -
d_call: -
v_call: TRBV9
j_call: TRBJ2-3
cdr3_aa: CASSAAALDTQYF
cdr3_nt: TGTGCCAGCAGCGCCGCAGCCCTAGATACGCAGTATTTT

clone_size: -
d_call: -
v_call: TRBV5-1
j_call: TRBJ2-6
cdr3_aa: CASSSNSGANVLTF
cdr3_nt: TGCGCCAGCTCCTCCAACTCTGGGGCCAACGTCCTGACTTTC

clone_size: -
d_call: -
v_call: TRBV27
j_call: TRBJ2-7
cdr3_aa: CASSNANTYQYEQYF
cdr3_nt: TGTGCCAGCAGCAACGCTAACACGTACCAATACGAGCAGTACTTC

clone_size: -
d_call: -
v_call: TRBV5-1
j_call: TRBJ2-1
cdr3_aa: CASSSNYREFF
cdr3_nt: TGCGCCAGCAGCTCAAACTACCGAGAGTTCTTC

clone_size: -
d_call: -
v_call: TRBV7-6
j_call: TRBJ2-7
cdr3_aa: CASSSGYTYEQYF
cdr3_nt: TGTGCCAGCAGCTCCGGATATACCTACGAGCAGTACTTC

clone_size: -
d_call: TRBD2
v_call: TRBV4-2
j_call: TRBJ2-1
cdr3_aa: CASSQGRPGGPPNEQFF
cdr3_nt: TGTGCCAGCAGCCAAGGCCGACCGGGGGGTCCCCCCAATGAGCAGTTCTTC

clone_size: -
d_call: TRBD1
v_call: TRBV12-3/TRBV12-4
j_call: TRBJ1-2
cdr3_aa: CASSKFPVHDRAVVGYTF
cdr3_nt: TGTGCCAGCAGCAAGTTCCCCGTACATGACAGGGCCGTGGTTGGCTACACCTTC

clone_size: -
d_call: -
v_call: TRBV9
j_call: TRBJ1-1
cdr3_aa: CASSVGGYTEAFF
cdr3_nt: TGTGCCAGCAGCGTAGGGGGGTACACTGAAGCTTTCTTT

clone_size: -
d_call: -
v_call: TRBV3-1
j_call: TRBJ1-2
cdr3_aa: CASSQRSPANYGYTF
cdr3_nt: TGTGCCAGCAGCCAGAGGAGCCCCGCTAACTATGGCTACACCTTC

clone_size: -
d_call: -
v_call: TRBV7-2
j_call: TRBJ2-3
cdr3_aa: CASSSDYTQYF
cdr3_nt: TGTGCCAGCAGCTCGGACTATACGCAGTATTTT

clone_size: -
d_call: -
v_call: TRBV5-1
j_call: TRBJ1-2
cdr3_aa: CASSLGTGYTF
cdr3_nt: TGCGCCAGCAGCTTGGGAACTGGCTACACCTTC

clone_size: -
d_call: -
v_call: TRBV6-5
j_call: TRBJ2-3
cdr3_aa: CASSYSISGQSADTQYF
cdr3_nt: TGTGCCAGCAGTTACTCGATATCTGGACAGTCGGCAGATACGCAGTATTTT

clone_size: -
d_call: -
v_call: TRBV7-9
j_call: TRBJ2-3
cdr3_aa: CASSLAAGAGDTQYF
cdr3_nt: TGTGCCAGCAGCTTAGCGGCGGGGGCTGGAGATACGCAGTATTTT

clone_size: -
d_call: TRBD1
v_call: TRBV7-9
j_call: TRBJ1-1
cdr3_aa: CASSLGQGEAFF
cdr3_nt: TGTGCCAGCAGCTTGGGACAGGGGGAAGCTTTCTTT

clone_size: once
d_call: -
v_call: TRBV2
j_call: TRBJ2-7
cdr3_aa: CASSEEGGAYEQYF
cdr3_nt: TGTGCCAGCAGTGAAGAAGGCGGGGCCTACGAGCAGTACTTC

clone_size: -
d_call: -
v_call: TRBV27
j_call: TRBJ2-3
cdr3_aa: CASKGAGFADTQYF
cdr3_nt: TGTGCCAGCAAAGGTGCGGGGTTTGCAGATACGCAGTATTTT

clone_size: -
d_call: -
v_call: TRBV21-1
j_call: TRBJ2-7
cdr3_aa: CASSIPEGSAYEQYF
cdr3_nt: TGTGCCAGCAGCATCCCGGAGGGTTCTGCCTACGAGCAGTACTTC

clone_size: -
d_call: -
v_call: TRBV6-4
j_call: TRBJ2-1
cdr3_aa: CASSDSSHNEQFF
cdr3_nt: TGTGCCAGCAGTGACTCTAGTCACAATGAGCAGTTCTTC

clone_size: -
d_call: -
v_call: TRBV4-1
j_call: TRBJ2-7
cdr3_aa: CASSQQDYEQYF
cdr3_nt: TGCGCCAGCAGCCAACAGGACTACGAGCAGTACTTC

clone_size: -
d_call: TRBD2
v_call: TRBV11-2
j_call: TRBJ2-3
cdr3_aa: CASSLWGSGGNSSTDTQYF
cdr3_nt: TGTGCCAGCAGCTTATGGGGTAGCGGGGGGAATTCTAGCACAGATACGCAGTATTTT

clone_size: -
d_call: -
v_call: TRBV29-1
j_call: TRBJ1-5
cdr3_aa: CSVETGNSNQPQHF
cdr3_nt: TGCAGCGTTGAAACGGGGAATAGCAATCAGCCCCAGCATTTT

clone_size: -
d_call: -
v_call: TRBV11-2
j_call: TRBJ2-1
cdr3_aa: CASSLGLDYEQFF
cdr3_nt: TGTGCCAGCAGCTTAGGCCTTGACTATGAGCAGTTCTTC

clone_size: -
d_call: -
v_call: TRBV11-2
j_call: TRBJ1-1
cdr3_aa: CASSLTGRGTEAFF
cdr3_nt: TGTGCCAGCAGCTTGACGGGAAGAGGCACTGAAGCTTTCTTT

clone_size: once
d_call: -
v_call: TRBV14
j_call: TRBJ2-4
cdr3_aa: CASSQTERWIQYF
cdr3_nt: TGTGCCAGCAGTCAAACAGAACGGTGGATTCAGTACTTC

clone_size: -
d_call: -
v_call: TRBV12-3/TRBV12-4
j_call: TRBJ2-3
cdr3_aa: CASRGLPDTQYF
cdr3_nt: TGTGCCTCCCGGGGGCTCCCAGATACGCAGTATTTT

clone_size: -
d_call: -
v_call: TRBV20-1
j_call: TRBJ1-2
cdr3_aa: CSARSSRDPNYGYTF
cdr3_nt: TGCAGTGCTAGATCCTCCCGAGACCCTAACTATGGCTACACCTTC